This T cell receptor beta chain was profiled in a study of T-cell reconstitution after alpha-beta-depleted transplantation in children. Broader study findings: Several hundred expanded graft clones reportedly gave rise to the alpha-beta T cells present about two months after transplant.

The TCRbeta library was prepared with unique molecular identifiers. MiXCR was run by TCRdb on the PCR reads, yielding one entry per CDR3 protein. The data contain fewer than 400,000 distinct CDR3 sequences, approximately 23% of them singletons. In germline, CDR1 is SGHTA, CDR2 FQGNSA. V was cut by 3 bases and J by 4 bases, with 19 bases left in between. The CDR3 is 16 amino acids. This clonotype was recorded a few times. Its antigen is undetermined. Source: PBMCs, mostly from graft donor cells, taken 180 days after TCRalphabeta/CD19-depleted stem cell transplant. The receptor was isolated from a male patient younger than 18 who had a stem cell transplant for acute lymphoblastic leukemia, so the T cells may come from the graft donor. The chain couples TRBV7-2 to TRBJ2-7; TRBD2 might be the D (5 bases). CDR3 nucleotides: TGTGCCAGCAGCTTGGGAGTAGCGCGAGTTACTTACGAGCAGTACTTC. This gives the protein CASSLGVARVTYEQYF.